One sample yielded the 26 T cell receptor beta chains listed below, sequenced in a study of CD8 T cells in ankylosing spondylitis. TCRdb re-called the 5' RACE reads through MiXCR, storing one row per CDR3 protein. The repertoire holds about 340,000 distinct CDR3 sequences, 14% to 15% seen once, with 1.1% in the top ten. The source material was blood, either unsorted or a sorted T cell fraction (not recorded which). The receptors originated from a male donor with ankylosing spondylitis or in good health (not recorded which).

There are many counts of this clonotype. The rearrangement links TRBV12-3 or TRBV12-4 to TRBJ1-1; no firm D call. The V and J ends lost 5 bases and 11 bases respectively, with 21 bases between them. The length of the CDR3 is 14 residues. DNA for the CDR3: TGTGCCAGCAGTCCTGACCTGGTCGCTCCAACGGCTTTCTTT. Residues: CASSPDLVAPTAFF.

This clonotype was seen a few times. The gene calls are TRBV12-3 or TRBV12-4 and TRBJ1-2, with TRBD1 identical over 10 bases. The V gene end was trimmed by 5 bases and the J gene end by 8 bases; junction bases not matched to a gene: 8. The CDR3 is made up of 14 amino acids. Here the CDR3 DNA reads TGTGCCAGCAGTCCCGGATCGGACAGGGGGGGCTACACCTTC. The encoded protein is CASSPGSDRGGYTF.

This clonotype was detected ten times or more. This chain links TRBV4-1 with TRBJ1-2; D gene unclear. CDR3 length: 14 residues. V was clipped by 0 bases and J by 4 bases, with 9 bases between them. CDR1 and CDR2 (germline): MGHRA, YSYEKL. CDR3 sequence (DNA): TGCGCCAGCAGCCAAGATCCTCTCTCCTATGGCTACACCTTC. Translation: CASSQDPLSYGYTF.

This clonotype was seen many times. The CDR3 nucleotides read TGTGCCAGCACCCGAACGGACCTACCAAACTATGGCTACACCTTC. Amino acid sequence: CASTRTDLPNYGYTF. V is TRBV6-1 and J is TRBJ1-2; D not resolved. Germline CDR1 MNHNS, CDR2 SASEGT. V was shortened by 7 bases and J by 2 bases, with 17 bases between the two germline ends. The CDR3 is made up of 15 amino acids.

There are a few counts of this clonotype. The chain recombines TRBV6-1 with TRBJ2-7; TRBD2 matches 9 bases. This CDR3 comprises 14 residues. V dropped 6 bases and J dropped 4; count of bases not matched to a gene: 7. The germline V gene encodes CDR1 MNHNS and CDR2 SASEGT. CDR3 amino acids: CASSDAGGRYEQYF. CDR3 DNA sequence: TGTGCCAGCAGCGACGCGGGGGGGAGGTACGAGCAGTACTTC.

The CDR3 DNA follows: TGTGCCACTCGGGCCGGGACAGGGAGGCGCAACACTGAAGCTTTCTTT. Translated: CATRAGTGRRNTEAFF. The chain combines TRBV12-3 or TRBV12-4 with TRBJ1-1, with 9 bases aligning to TRBD1. Losses at the gene ends were 10 bases for V and 2 bases for J; bases not matched to a gene: 14. The CDR3 runs to 16 residues.

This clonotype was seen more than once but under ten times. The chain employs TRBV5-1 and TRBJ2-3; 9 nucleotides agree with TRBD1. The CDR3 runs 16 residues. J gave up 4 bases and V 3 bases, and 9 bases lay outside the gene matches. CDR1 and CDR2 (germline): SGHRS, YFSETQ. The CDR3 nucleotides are TGCGCCAGCAGCTCCACAACAGGGGGCGCCGCAGATACGCAGTATTTT. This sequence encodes CASSSTTGGAADTQYF.

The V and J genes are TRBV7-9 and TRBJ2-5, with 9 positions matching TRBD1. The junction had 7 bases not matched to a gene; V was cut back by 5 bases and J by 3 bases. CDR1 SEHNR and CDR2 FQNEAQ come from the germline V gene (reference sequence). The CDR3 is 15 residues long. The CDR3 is CASSGTGTGKETQYF. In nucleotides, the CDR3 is TGTGCCAGCAGCGGGACCGGGACAGGGAAAGAGACCCAGTACTTC.

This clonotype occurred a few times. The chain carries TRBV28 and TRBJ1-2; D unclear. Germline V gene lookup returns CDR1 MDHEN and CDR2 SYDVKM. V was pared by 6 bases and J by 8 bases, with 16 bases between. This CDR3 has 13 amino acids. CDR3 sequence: CASSPAGMGGYTF. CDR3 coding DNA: TGTGCCAGCAGCCCTGCCGGAATGGGAGGCTACACCTTC.

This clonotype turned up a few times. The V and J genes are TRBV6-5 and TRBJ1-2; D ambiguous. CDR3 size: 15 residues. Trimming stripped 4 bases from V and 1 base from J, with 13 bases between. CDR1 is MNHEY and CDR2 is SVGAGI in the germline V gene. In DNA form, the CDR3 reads TGTGCCAGCAGTTCCCCTCGGCGGCGTAACTATGGCTACACCTTC. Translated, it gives CASSSPRRRNYGYTF.

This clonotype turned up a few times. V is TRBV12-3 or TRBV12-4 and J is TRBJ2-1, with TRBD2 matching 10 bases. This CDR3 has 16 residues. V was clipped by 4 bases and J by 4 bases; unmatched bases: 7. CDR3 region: CASSWASGSLYNEQFF. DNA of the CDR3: TGTGCCAGCAGTTGGGCTAGCGGGAGCCTTTACAATGAGCAGTTCTTC.

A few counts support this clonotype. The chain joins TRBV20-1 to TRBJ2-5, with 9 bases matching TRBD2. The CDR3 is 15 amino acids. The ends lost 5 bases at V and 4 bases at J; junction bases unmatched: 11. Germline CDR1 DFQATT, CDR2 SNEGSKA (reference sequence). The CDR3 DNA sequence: TGCAGTGCTTCAGTGGTAGCGGGGGACCCAGAGACCCAGTACTTC. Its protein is CSASVVAGDPETQYF.

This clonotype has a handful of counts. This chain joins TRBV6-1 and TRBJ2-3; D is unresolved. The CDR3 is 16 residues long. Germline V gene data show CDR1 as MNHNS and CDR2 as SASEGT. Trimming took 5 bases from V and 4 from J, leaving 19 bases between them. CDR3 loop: CASSPWEPGRADTQYF. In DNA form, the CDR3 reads TGTGCCAGCAGTCCTTGGGAACCCGGTAGGGCAGATACGCAGTATTTT.

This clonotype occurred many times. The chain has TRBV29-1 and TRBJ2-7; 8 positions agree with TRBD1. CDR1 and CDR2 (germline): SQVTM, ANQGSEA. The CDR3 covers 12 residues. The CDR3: CILEQGGYEQYF. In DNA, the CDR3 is TGCATCCTTGAACAGGGGGGCTACGAGCAGTACTTC.

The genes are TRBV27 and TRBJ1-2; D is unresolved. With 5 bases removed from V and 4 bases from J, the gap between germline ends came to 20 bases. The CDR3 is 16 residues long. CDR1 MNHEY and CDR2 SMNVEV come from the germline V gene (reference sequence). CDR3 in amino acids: CASSRNPYVNPYGYTF. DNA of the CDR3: TGTGCCAGCAGTAGAAATCCGTATGTGAACCCCTATGGCTACACCTTC.

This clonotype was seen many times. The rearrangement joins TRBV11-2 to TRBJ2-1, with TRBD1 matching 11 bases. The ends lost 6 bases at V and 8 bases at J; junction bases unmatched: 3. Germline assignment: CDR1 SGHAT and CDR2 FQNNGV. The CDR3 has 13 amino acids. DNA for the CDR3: TGTGCCAGCAGGTCGGGACAGGGGGATGAGCAGTTCTTC. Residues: CASRSGQGDEQFF.

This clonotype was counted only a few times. CDR3 sequence: CASSLSDFKGTAYNEQFF. DNA of the CDR3: TGTGCCAGCAGTTTAAGTGACTTTAAGGGGACAGCCTACAATGAGCAGTTCTTC. The chain combines TRBV12-3 or TRBV12-4 with TRBJ2-1; 7 bases line up with TRBD1. The CDR3 sequence is 18 residues long. V dropped 2 bases and J dropped 2; count of bases not matched to a gene: 12.

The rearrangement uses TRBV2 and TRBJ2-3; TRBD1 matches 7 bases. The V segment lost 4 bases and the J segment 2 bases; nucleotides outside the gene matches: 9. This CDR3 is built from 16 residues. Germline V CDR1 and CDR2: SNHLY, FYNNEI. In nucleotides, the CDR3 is TGTGCCAGCAGTGCCCCGGGACAGACCTCCACAGATACGCAGTATTTT. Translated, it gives CASSAPGQTSTDTQYF.

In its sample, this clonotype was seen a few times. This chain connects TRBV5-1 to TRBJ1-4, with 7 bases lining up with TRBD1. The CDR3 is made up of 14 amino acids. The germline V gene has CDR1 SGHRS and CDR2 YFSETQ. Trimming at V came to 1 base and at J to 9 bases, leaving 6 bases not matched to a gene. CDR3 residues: CASSLRQGGQKLFF. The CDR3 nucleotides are TGCGCCAGCAGCTTGAGGCAGGGGGGCCAAAAACTGTTTTTT.

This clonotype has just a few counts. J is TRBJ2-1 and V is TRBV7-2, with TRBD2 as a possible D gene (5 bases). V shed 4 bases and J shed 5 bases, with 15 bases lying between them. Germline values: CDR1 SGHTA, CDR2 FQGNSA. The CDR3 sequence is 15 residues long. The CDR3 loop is CASSSVSGTNNEQFF. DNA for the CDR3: TGTGCCAGCAGCTCGGTAAGCGGAACCAACAATGAGCAGTTCTTC. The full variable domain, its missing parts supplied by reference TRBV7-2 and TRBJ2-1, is GAGVSQSPSNKVTEKGKDVELRCDPISGHTALYWYRQSLGQGLEFLIYFQGNSAPDKSGLPSDRFSAERTGGSVSTLTIQRTQQEDSAVYLCASSSVSGTNNEQFFGPGTRLTVL.

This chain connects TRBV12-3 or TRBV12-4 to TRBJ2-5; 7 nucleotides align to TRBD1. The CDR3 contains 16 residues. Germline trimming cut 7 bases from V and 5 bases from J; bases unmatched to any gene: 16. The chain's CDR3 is CASKLTGPPGWETQYF. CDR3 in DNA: TGTGCCAGCAAACTGACAGGGCCCCCGGGTTGGGAGACCCAGTACTTC.

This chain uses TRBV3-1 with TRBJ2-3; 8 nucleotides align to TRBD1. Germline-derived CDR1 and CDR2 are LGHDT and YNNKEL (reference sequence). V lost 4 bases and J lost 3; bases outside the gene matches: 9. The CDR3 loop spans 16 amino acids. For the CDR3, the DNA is TGTGCCAGCAGCCGATGGACAGGGACGGGAACAGATACGCAGTATTTT. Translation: CASSRWTGTGTDTQYF.

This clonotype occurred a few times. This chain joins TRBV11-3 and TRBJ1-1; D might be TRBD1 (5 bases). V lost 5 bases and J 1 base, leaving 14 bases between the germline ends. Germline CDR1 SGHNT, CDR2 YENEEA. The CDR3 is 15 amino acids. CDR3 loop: CASSPYKGTNTEAFF. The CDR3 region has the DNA TGTGCCAGCAGCCCCTACAAAGGGACGAACACTGAAGCTTTCTTT. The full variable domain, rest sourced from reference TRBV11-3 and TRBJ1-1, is EAGVVQSPRYKIIEKKQPVAFWCNPISGHNTLYWYLQNLGQGPELLIRYENEEAVDDSQLPKDRFSAERLKGVDSTLKIQPAELGDSAVYLCASSPYKGTNTEAFFGQGTRLTVV.

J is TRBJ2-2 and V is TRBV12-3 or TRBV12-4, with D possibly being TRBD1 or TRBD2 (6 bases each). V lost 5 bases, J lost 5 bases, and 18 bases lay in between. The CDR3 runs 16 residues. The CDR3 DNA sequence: TGTGCCAGCAGTCCTTACGGGGGCCCCCCTACCGGGGAGCTGTTTTTT. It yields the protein CASSPYGGPPTGELFF.

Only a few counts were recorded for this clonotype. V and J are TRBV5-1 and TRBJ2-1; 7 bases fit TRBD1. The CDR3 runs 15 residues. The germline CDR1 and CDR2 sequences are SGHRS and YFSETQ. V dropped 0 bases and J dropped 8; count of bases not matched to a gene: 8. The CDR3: CASSLEGATGHEQFF. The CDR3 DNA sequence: TGCGCCAGCAGCTTGGAGGGGGCGACAGGCCATGAGCAGTTCTTC.

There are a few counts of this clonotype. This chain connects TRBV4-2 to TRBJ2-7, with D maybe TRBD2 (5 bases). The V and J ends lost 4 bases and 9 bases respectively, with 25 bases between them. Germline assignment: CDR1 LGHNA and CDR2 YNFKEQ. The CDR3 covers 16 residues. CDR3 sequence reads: CASSRRRSSGSQGQYF. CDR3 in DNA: TGTGCCAGCAGCCGAAGGAGGTCGAGTGGATCCCAAGGGCAGTACTTC.